This entry lists 29 T cell receptor beta chains sequenced from one sample in a study of cytomegalovirus exposure and HLA in healthy donors. In the PCR, 60 Vbeta and 13 Jbeta primers were used. Only in-frame clones appear in the TCRdb table, and some are missing; sequencing was by immunoSEQ multiplex PCR. The sample holds about 200,000 clones, roughly four fifths seen once. Sequencing used PBMCs. These TCRs come from a man aged 30-40 years in good health and CMV-seronegative.

Regarding this clone: A junction boundary mismatches the germline segment, possibly from a read error. This chain links TRBV2 with TRBJ2-7, with 14 nucleotides matching TRBD2. Looked up from germline, CDR1 is SNHLY and CDR2 is FYNNEI. The length of the CDR3 is 14 residues. CDR3 DNA sequence: TGTGCCAGCAGTGAAGGACTAGCGGGAGGGCCGAGGGACTTC. It translates to CASSEGLAGGPRDF.

The chain combines TRBV29-1 with TRBJ2-7; D remains ambiguous. The CDR3 totals 11 residues. With 4 bases removed from V and 3 bases from J, the gap between germline ends came to 7 bases. Germline V CDR1 and CDR2: SQVTM, ANQGSEA. The CDR3 DNA sequence: TGCAGCGTTGTTAGAGGCTACGAGCAGTACTTC. Translated: CSVVRGYEQYF.

The V gene is TRBV4-1, the J gene TRBJ2-4; the match to TRBD2 covers 10 bases. Germline assignment: CDR1 MGHRA and CDR2 YSYEKL. J gave up 1 base and V 3 bases, and 6 bases lay outside the gene matches. The CDR3 runs 17 residues. CDR3 DNA: TGCGCCAGCAGCCACCCGGGACTAGCGCCCGCCAAAAACATTCAGTACTTC. This sequence encodes CASSHPGLAPAKNIQYF.

The chain recombines TRBV11-3 with TRBJ2-1; D remains unclear. Germline V gene sequence: CDR1 SGHNT, CDR2 YENEEA. CDR3 length: 13 amino acids. Trimming took off 4 bases at V and 4 bases at J, with 8 bases between the two ends. This chain's CDR3 is CASSSTDYNEQFF. The CDR3 region has the DNA TGTGCCAGCAGCTCAACAGATTACAATGAGCAGTTCTTC.

The chain carries TRBV5-1 and TRBJ2-1; TRBD2 agrees at 11 bases. The CDR3 extends over 17 amino acids. The germline V gene encodes CDR1 SGHRS and CDR2 YFSETQ. The junction had 8 bases not matched to a gene; V was cut back by 1 base and J by 5 bases. The CDR3, as DNA: TGCGCCAGCAGCTTGACGAAACTAGCGGGAGTAGACAATGAGCAGTTCTTC. Its translation: CASSLTKLAGVDNEQFF. The full variable domain, its missing parts supplied by reference TRBV5-1 and TRBJ2-1, is KAGVTQTPRYLIKTRGQQVTLSCSPISGHRSVSWYQQTPGQGLQFLFEYFSETQRNKGNFPGRFSGRQFSNSRSEMNVSTLELGDSALYLCASSLTKLAGVDNEQFFGPGTRLTVL.

The chain's CDR3 is CASRETGTHEQYF. The DNA for the CDR3 is TGTGCCAGCAGAGAAACAGGGACCCACGAGCAGTACTTC. The genes are TRBV6-1 and TRBJ2-7; D is perhaps TRBD1 (6 bases). The CDR3 spans 13 residues. CDR1 is MNHNS, CDR2 SASEGT, per germline. V gave up 6 bases and J gave up 5 bases, with 14 bases separating them.

This chain connects TRBV5-1 to TRBJ2-5; D perhaps matches TRBD2 (5 bases). The germline V and J ends were trimmed by 3 bases and 5 bases, with 14 bases remaining between them. CDR1 and CDR2 (germline): SGHRS, YFSETQ. This CDR3 region has 14 residues. The CDR3 region is CASSSTRGSETQYF. CDR3 bases: TGCGCCAGCAGCTCGACCCGGGGATCGGAGACCCAGTACTTC. Combining the CDR3 with reference TRBV5-1 and TRBJ2-5 gives the whole variable domain KAGVTQTPRYLIKTRGQQVTLSCSPISGHRSVSWYQQTPGQGLQFLFEYFSETQRNKGNFPGRFSGRQFSNSRSEMNVSTLELGDSALYLCASSSTRGSETQYFGPGTRLLVL.

The chain links TRBV5-6 to TRBJ1-2; D is unclear. Trimming removed 0 bases from V and 7 bases from J, with 10 bases in between. The CDR3 runs to 13 residues. Germline CDR1 and CDR2: SGHDT and YYEEEE. As DNA, the CDR3 is TGTGCCAGCAGCTTGGCTGGGCTCGGTGGCTACACCTTC. Amino acid sequence: CASSLAGLGGYTF.

The chain is built from TRBV6-5 and TRBJ1-1, with D possibly matching TRBD1 (6 bases). CDR3 length: 13 amino acids. Germline V gene data show CDR1 as MNHEY and CDR2 as SVGAGI. V was cut by 5 bases and J by 9 bases, with 16 bases left in between. DNA of the CDR3: TGTGCCAGCAGTGCTCCAGGGGCACTTAAAGCTTTCTTT. Translated: CASSAPGALKAFF.

This chain connects TRBV6-1 to TRBJ2-5; 9 bases fit TRBD2. The CDR3 covers 13 residues. Germline CDR1 is MNHNS and CDR2 is SASEGT. The junction had 6 bases not matched to a gene; V was cut back by 8 bases and J by 5 bases. In nucleotides, the CDR3 is TGTGCCAGCTGCCATAGCGGGAGCGAGACCCAGTACTTC. Protein product: CASCHSGSETQYF.

A single count supports this clone. The genes are TRBV30 and TRBJ1-1; 9 bases are shared with TRBD1. CDR3 size: 17 residues. Per the germline V gene, CDR1 is GTSNPN and CDR2 is SVGIG (reference sequence). V gave up 4 bases and J gave up 1 base; unmatched junction bases: 13. CDR3 protein: CAWIGTPGTGTNTEAFF. CDR3 bases: TGTGCCTGGATTGGTACCCCCGGGACAGGGACGAACACTGAAGCTTTCTTT.

This chain connects TRBV27 to TRBJ1-3; no firm D call. The CDR3 spans 11 residues. The ends were cut back, 6 bases at V and 4 bases at J, with 4 bases in the middle. Germline lookup yields CDR1 MNHEY and CDR2 SMNVEV (reference sequence). CDR3 sequence: CASRRGNTIYF. CDR3 nucleotides: TGTGCCAGCAGGAGGGGAAACACCATATATTTT.

A few counts support this clone. J is TRBJ2-7 and V is TRBV5-4, with 7 nucleotides matching TRBD2. Germline V CDR1 and CDR2: SGHNT, YYREEE (reference sequence). The CDR3 has 14 residues. Trimming at V came to 2 bases and at J to 5 bases, leaving 7 bases not matched to a gene. The CDR3 nucleotides read TGTGCCAGCAGCTTATTAAGCGGGATCAACGAGCAGTACTTC. Amino acid sequence: CASSLLSGINEQYF.

The V call is TRBV6-5, the J call TRBJ2-7, with D hard to call. The CDR3 extends over 13 amino acids. Between the trimmed V and J ends, which lost 2 bases and 2 bases, there was a span of 7 bases. Germline V gene data show CDR1 as MNHEY and CDR2 as SVGAGI. The CDR3 nucleotides read TGTGCCAGCAGTTACGGGCCAGCCTACGAGCAGTACTTC. Its protein product is CASSYGPAYEQYF.

On this clone itself: The same CDR3 also results from other DNA sequences found in this sample. The chain joins TRBV27 to TRBJ2-7; possibly TRBD2 for D (5 bases). This CDR3 has 14 residues. Germline V CDR1 and CDR2: MNHEY, SMNVEV (reference sequence). Trimming removed 0 bases from V and 0 bases from J, with 6 bases in between. The CDR3 reads CASSLSGSSYEQYF. CDR3 nucleotides: TGTGCCAGCAGTTTATCTGGGAGCTCCTACGAGCAGTACTTC.

This clone has a single count. This chain uses TRBV28 with TRBJ1-5; 7 bases map to TRBD1. The junction had 2 bases not matched to a gene; V was cut back by 10 bases and J by 2 bases. Looked up from germline, CDR1 is MDHEN and CDR2 is SYDVKM. The CDR3 extends over 12 amino acids. CDR3 nucleotide sequence: TGTGCCACCGGGACAGGCAATCAGCCCCAGCATTTT. Protein sequence: CATGTGNQPQHF.

The V gene is TRBV4-2, the J gene TRBJ2-3, with a possible D match to TRBD2 (5 bases). This CDR3 region has 16 residues. Trimming took off 4 bases at V and 0 bases at J, with 14 bases between the two ends. Germline V lookup: CDR1 LGHNA, CDR2 YNFKEQ. The chain's CDR3 is CASSPYSGGSTDTQYF. As DNA, the CDR3 is TGTGCCAGCAGCCCCTACTCGGGCGGGAGCACAGATACGCAGTATTTT.

The chain carries TRBV4-1 and TRBJ2-1, with TRBD2 matching over 15 bases. J gave up 7 bases and V 4 bases, and 5 bases lay outside the gene matches. The germline CDR1 and CDR2 sequences are MGHRA and YSYEKL. This CDR3 comprises 16 residues. The CDR3 DNA reads TGCGCCAGCAGCCGGGGACTAGCGGGAGGATCAAATGAGCAGTTCTTC. Translating gives CASSRGLAGGSNEQFF.

The rearrangement links TRBV28 to TRBJ2-1; 8 bases match TRBD1. Per germline, CDR1 MDHEN and CDR2 SYDVKM. CDR3 size: 16 residues. V trimming: 0 bases; J trimming: 4 bases; junction bases outside the gene matches: 5. CDR3 nucleotides: TGTGCCAGCAGTTTATGGACAGGGGATATTTACAATGAGCAGTTCTTC. Translated, it gives CASSLWTGDIYNEQFF.

This chain joins TRBV18 and TRBJ2-7; D gene uncertain. Germline values: CDR1 KGHSH, CDR2 LQKENI. Trimming pared 5 bases from V and 0 bases from J, leaving 8 bases between. The CDR3 is 13 residues long. CDR3 coding DNA: TGTGCCAGCTCAGGAGAAGGCTCCTACGAGCAGTACTTC. Its translation is CASSGEGSYEQYF.

The chain is built from TRBV4-2 and TRBJ1-1; possibly TRBD1 for D (5 bases). Trimming pared 0 bases from V and 0 bases from J, leaving 14 bases between. Germline V gives CDR1 LGHNA, CDR2 YNFKEQ. The CDR3 totals 17 residues. The CDR3 DNA reads TGTGCCAGCAGCCAAGATCATGACAGAGAAATGAACACTGAAGCTTTCTTT. As protein: CASSQDHDREMNTEAFF.

J is TRBJ1-2 and V is TRBV5-1; D remains unclear. The CDR3 loop spans 16 amino acids. Trimming took off 0 bases at V and 0 bases at J, with 12 bases between the two ends. Looked up from germline, CDR1 is SGHRS and CDR2 is YFSETQ. The CDR3 region is CASSLVGEEANYGYTF. CDR3 sequence (DNA): TGCGCCAGCAGCTTGGTTGGGGAGGAGGCTAACTATGGCTACACCTTC.

This clone was found a few times. The CDR3: CASSPSGLAGGKQGTGELFF. CDR3 coding DNA: TGCGCCAGCAGTCCGAGTGGACTAGCGGGAGGCAAACAAGGCACCGGGGAGCTGTTTTTT. The chain joins TRBV10-1 to TRBJ2-2; TRBD2 matches 14 bases. The CDR3 is 20 amino acids. V shed 5 bases and J 4 bases; nucleotides not matched to a gene: 15. Per the germline V gene, CDR1 is WNHNN and CDR2 is SYGVQD (reference sequence).

This rearrangement joins TRBV5-1 to TRBJ2-1; maybe TRBD2 (7 bases). The CDR3 has 14 amino acids. V was trimmed by 2 bases and J by 8 bases, leaving 14 bases between them. Germline V gene lookup returns CDR1 SGHRS and CDR2 YFSETQ. The CDR3 loop is CASSLRGAQDEQFF. CDR3 coding DNA: TGCGCCAGCAGCTTACGGGGGGCGCAGGATGAGCAGTTCTTC.

V usage is TRBV2 and J usage is TRBJ1-4; a possible D gene is TRBD1 (5 bases). The CDR3 extends over 13 amino acids. V was clipped by 3 bases and J by 7 bases, with 9 bases between them. The germline CDR1 and CDR2 sequences are SNHLY and FYNNEI. CDR3 sequence reads: CASSDRVSEKLFF. The CDR3 coding sequence is TGTGCCAGCAGTGACAGGGTCAGTGAAAAACTGTTTTTT.

Worth noting for this clone: The same CDR3 arises from other DNA sequences in this sample as well. J is TRBJ1-3 and V is TRBV5-1; tentative D call: TRBD1 (5 bases). This CDR3 has 14 residues. Germline lookup yields CDR1 SGHRS and CDR2 YFSETQ. Trimming removed 4 bases from V and 0 bases from J, with 8 bases in between. The CDR3 sequence is CASSRDSSGNTIYF. The CDR3 DNA is TGCGCCAGCAGCCGGGACTCCTCTGGAAACACCATATATTTT.

The chain combines TRBV2 with TRBJ1-6; unclear D gene. This CDR3 has 16 residues. The germline CDR1 and CDR2 sequences are SNHLY and FYNNEI. With 3 bases removed from V and 2 bases from J, the gap between germline ends came to 11 bases. The CDR3 DNA follows: TGTGCCAGCAGTGAGGGCCCGCTTCCCTATAATTCACCCCTCCACTTT. It specifies CASSEGPLPYNSPLHF. Using reference TRBV2 and TRBJ1-6 for the parts outside the CDR3, the full variable domain is EPEVTQTPSHQVTQMGQEVILRCVPISNHLYFYWYRQILGQKVEFLVSFYNNEISEKSEIFDDQFSVERPDGSNFTLKIRSTKLEDSAMYFCASSEGPLPYNSPLHFGNGTRLTVT.

This clone came up a few times. The chain is built from TRBV28 and TRBJ1-5, with 7 bases identical to TRBD1. Germline V gene lookup returns CDR1 MDHEN and CDR2 SYDVKM. V lost 5 bases to trimming and J lost 4 bases; unmatched junction nucleotides: 8. The CDR3 contains 15 residues. The CDR3 reads CASSPQGVGNQPQHF. The DNA for the CDR3 is TGTGCCAGCAGTCCCCAGGGGGTTGGGAATCAGCCCCAGCATTTT.

This clone was seen a single time. The V call is TRBV27, the J call TRBJ2-7, with D uncertain. The V gene's germline CDR1 is MNHEY and CDR2 SMNVEV (reference sequence). Between the trimmed V and J ends, which lost 2 bases and 1 base, there was a span of 9 bases. The CDR3 consists of 14 residues. The CDR3 is CASSLNSMSYEQYF. The DNA of the CDR3 is TGTGCCAGCAGTTTAAACAGTATGTCCTACGAGCAGTACTTC.